The present T cell receptor (beta chain) was sequenced within a study of blood T cell repertoires in COVID-19. About the study: Italy, Spain and the United States were the sources of the convalescent and acute COVID-19 samples.

This clone was seen just once. The germline V gene encodes CDR1 GTSNPN and CDR2 SVGIG (reference sequence). Trimming shortened V by 0 bases and J by 2 bases, and 5 bases separated the two germline ends. This CDR3 contains 13 residues. Participant ages covered about 18 to 100 years across 20 to 30 US areas. Grouping used clinical history reported by participants in a survey and questionnaire. The table came from immunoSEQ multiplex PCR; TCRdb's copy has only in-frame clones and leaves some out. The sample carries approximately 330,000 clones, about 90% recorded once. Material for sequencing was PBMCs or T cells enriched from blood (not recorded which). This TCR came from a woman younger than 45 who had recovered from COVID-19. The chain is built from TRBV30 and TRBJ2-1; D is ambiguous. CDR3 protein: CAWSVSTYNEQFF. The DNA for the CDR3 is TGTGCCTGGAGTGTTTCAACCTACAATGAGCAGTTCTTC. Full variable domain (outside the CDR3, taken from reference TRBV30 and TRBJ2-1): SQTIHQWPATLVQPVGSPLSLECTVEGTSNPNLYWYRQAAGRGLQLLFYSVGIGQISSEVPQNLSASRPQDRQFILSSKKLLLSDSGFYLCAWSVSTYNEQFFGPGTRLTVL.